One sample yielded the 10 T cell receptor beta chains listed below, sequenced in a study of cytomegalovirus exposure and HLA in healthy donors. Primers for the PCR totalled 60 Vbeta and 13 Jbeta. Sequenced by immunoSEQ multiplex PCR; TCRdb stores in-frame clones only, minus some. The sample lists approximately 120,000 clones, about 71% occurring once. The sequenced sample was PBMCs. All receptors come from a woman in her forties or fifties in good health and CMV-seronegative.

This clone was observed a single time. The chain has TRBV29-1 and TRBJ1-2, with 8 bases lining up with TRBD1. Germline V gives CDR1 SQVTM, CDR2 ANQGSEA. With V trimmed by 2 bases and J by 8 bases, 10 bases remained unmatched. The CDR3 is made up of 14 amino acids. CDR3 bases: TGCAGCGTTGAAACACAGGGGGGATGGGGGGGCTACACCTTC. Protein: CSVETQGGWGGYTF.

This rearrangement joins TRBV6-4 to TRBJ1-4; 8 nucleotides line up with TRBD1. The CDR3 is made up of 16 amino acids. Trimming removed 2 bases from V and 4 bases from J; junction bases left unmatched: 6. CDR1 MRHNA and CDR2 SNTAGT come from the germline V gene. In DNA, the CDR3 is TGTGCCAGCAGTGACAGGCCAGGGGGCATTAATGAAAAACTGTTTTTT. Amino acids: CASSDRPGGINEKLFF.

The genes are TRBV19 and TRBJ1-1; the D is unclear. V lost 5 bases and J lost 0, with 7 bases in between. This CDR3 has 13 residues. Germline CDR1 LNHDA, CDR2 SQIVND (reference sequence). The CDR3: CASSVSVNTEAFF. CDR3 nucleotides: TGTGCCAGTAGTGTCTCAGTGAACACTGAAGCTTTCTTT.

The chain has TRBV5-1 and TRBJ2-3; TRBD1 agrees at 7 bases. J lost 3 bases, V lost 2 bases, and 9 bases had no gene match. CDR1 is SGHRS and CDR2 is YFSETQ in the germline V gene. This CDR3 contains 16 residues. As DNA, the CDR3 is TGCGCCAGCAGCTTAGACGGGACAGCCACTACAGATACGCAGTATTTT. Encoded protein: CASSLDGTATTDTQYF.

The rearrangement uses TRBV7-3 and TRBJ2-1; TRBD2 aligns across 7 bases. The CDR3 is 15 residues long. Germline V CDR1 and CDR2: SGHTA, FQGTGA. After removal of 2 bases from V and 6 bases from J, the junction contained 7 bases not matched to a gene. CDR3 DNA: TGTGCCAGCAGCTTAGGCGGCGGGAGAGGCAATGAGCAGTTCTTC. Protein product: CASSLGGGRGNEQFF.

The CDR3 region has the DNA TGTGCCAGTAGTAGCCCGACAGGGATCGGGGAGCTGTTTTTT. Amino acid sequence: CASSSPTGIGELFF. The genes are TRBV19 and TRBJ2-2; 7 bases are a match to TRBD1. With 4 bases clipped from V and 7 bases from J, the junction kept 6 bases outside the gene matches. The CDR3 contains 14 residues. Germline V CDR1 and CDR2: LNHDA, SQIVND (reference sequence).

The genes are TRBV6-5 and TRBJ2-3; 7 nucleotides align to TRBD2. Trimming cost V 2 bases and J 2 bases; bases outside gene matches: 4. Germline loops: CDR1 MNHEY, CDR2 SVGAGI. The length of the CDR3 is 15 residues. CDR3 region: CASSYGAGATDTQYF. CDR3 bases: TGTGCCAGCAGTTACGGGGCGGGAGCCACAGATACGCAGTATTTT.

The chain recombines TRBV11-2 with TRBJ1-5, with D possibly matching TRBD1 (5 bases). The CDR3 spans 13 residues. V was shortened by 0 bases and J by 7 bases, with 7 bases between the two germline ends. CDR1 SGHAT and CDR2 FQNNGV come from the germline V gene. The CDR3, as DNA: TGTGCCAGCAGCTTAGAATGGGGCCAGCCCCAGCATTTT. This encodes CASSLEWGQPQHF.

The J gene is TRBJ2-5, the V gene TRBV6-6; 10 bases are shared with TRBD1. Matching the DNA end better, TRBJ2-7 makes the J call doubtful. The CDR3 sequence is 16 residues long. Germline V gene lookup returns CDR1 MNHNY and CDR2 SVGAGI (reference sequence). CDR3 nucleotide sequence: TGTGCCAGCAGCGATACGGGACAGGGGATAATTGACGAGCAGTACTTC. Residues: CASSDTGQGIIDEQYF.

This chain links TRBV27 with TRBJ2-1, with 7 bases identical to TRBD2. The ends lost 5 bases at V and 2 bases at J; junction bases unmatched: 12. CDR3 length equals 17 residues. The germline V gene has CDR1 MNHEY and CDR2 SMNVEV (reference sequence). In DNA form, the CDR3 reads TGTGCCAGCAGTCTTGTGATCTCTAGCGGAGCCTACAATGAGCAGTTCTTC. This codes for CASSLVISSGAYNEQFF.